The 24 T cell receptor beta chains in this list originate from one sample, sequenced in a study of T cell changes during pregnancy in multiple sclerosis (dated by TCRdb to the late 2010s). The library was made by the immunoSEQ multiplex PCR assay. TCRdb stores this immuneACCESS table with in-frame sequences only. Part of the clones is absent; in the studies checked, under half of the shortfall reflects unresolved V genes, and no reason is known for the rest. This sample comprises more than 35,000 clones, approximately 94% of them detected only once. About 0.39% of the sample is taken by the ten largest. The sample in question was CD4+ T cells from peripheral blood mononuclear cells, obtained in the second trimester of pregnancy. Receptors were obtained from a female donor with multiple sclerosis, enrolled in a pregnancy study.

The CDR3 sequence is CATSRAGTSGYEQYF. The CDR3, as DNA: TGTGCCACCAGCAGAGCCGGGACTAGCGGCTACGAGCAGTACTTC. The chain joins TRBV15 to TRBJ2-7; 11 bases are a match to TRBD2. Germline V gives CDR1 LNHNV, CDR2 YYDKDF (reference sequence). With 1 base clipped from V and 3 bases from J, the junction kept 2 bases outside the gene matches. The CDR3 length is 15 residues.

The genes are TRBV4-2 and TRBJ1-2, with D tentatively TRBD1 (6 bases). Trimming took 5 bases from V and 8 from J, leaving 27 bases between them. CDR3 length: 17 residues. The germline V gene has CDR1 LGHNA and CDR2 YNFKEQ. The chain's CDR3 is CASSSVGGPTRRKGYTF. Here the CDR3 DNA reads TGTGCCAGCAGCTCTGTAGGGGGTCCAACCCGGAGGAAAGGCTACACCTTC.

This rearrangement joins TRBV4-1 to TRBJ2-1, with D possibly TRBD1 on 6 matching bases. V gave up 3 bases and J gave up 9 bases, with 12 bases separating them. The CDR3 consists of 13 residues. Germline loops: CDR1 MGHRA, CDR2 YSYEKL. CDR3 amino acids: CASSQEQGSEQFF. The CDR3 DNA is TGCGCCAGCAGCCAGGAACAGGGCTCTGAGCAGTTCTTC.

This clone was seen just once. The rearrangement links TRBV2 to TRBJ2-1; D is unresolved. The CDR3 totals 13 residues. Trimming pared 7 bases from V and 0 bases from J, leaving 7 bases between. CDR1 and CDR2 (germline): SNHLY, FYNNEI. CDR3 coding DNA: TGTGCCAGCATACAGAGCTCCTACAATGAGCAGTTCTTC. This sequence encodes CASIQSSYNEQFF.

The chain links TRBV5-1 to TRBJ2-2; 10 bases align to TRBD1. The germline gives CDR1 SGHRS, CDR2 YFSETQ. V trimming: 2 bases; J trimming: 6 bases; junction bases outside the gene matches: 7. The CDR3 is made up of 16 amino acids. The CDR3 nucleotides are TGCGCCAGCAGCTTACCCGGGACAGGGGTCGCCGGGGAGCTGTTTTTT. Translating it yields CASSLPGTGVAGELFF.

The CDR3 bases are TGTGCCACCAGCAGGGGATTCGGGACAGGGTATGGCTACACCTTC. Its translation: CATSRGFGTGYGYTF. The rearrangement links TRBV15 to TRBJ1-2; 9 bases are a match to TRBD1. The V and J ends lost 3 bases and 5 bases, in that order; junction bases with no gene match: 7. The CDR3 is 15 amino acids. Per the germline V gene, CDR1 is LNHNV and CDR2 is YYDKDF (reference sequence).

The V gene is TRBV5-1, the J gene TRBJ2-7; 8 nucleotides agree with TRBD1. Germline V gene data show CDR1 as SGHRS and CDR2 as YFSETQ. The CDR3 sequence is 16 residues long. V lost 0 bases and J lost 0; bases outside the gene matches: 5. CDR3 protein: CASSLAGTGFSYEQYF. The DNA for the CDR3 is TGCGCCAGCAGCTTGGCCGGGACAGGCTTCTCCTACGAGCAGTACTTC.

This chain joins TRBV6-6 and TRBJ1-3; weak D call: TRBD1 (6 bases). Germline V gene data show CDR1 as MNHNY and CDR2 as SVGAGI (reference sequence). The CDR3 totals 12 residues. Trimming pared 8 bases from V and 8 bases from J, leaving 13 bases between. The CDR3 DNA follows: TGTGCCAGCTGCCGGGGGGGCGACACCATATATTTT. Its protein product is CASCRGGDTIYF.

The chain links TRBV5-1 to TRBJ1-2, with a possible D match to TRBD1 (6 bases). V was shortened by 0 bases and J by 3 bases, with 6 bases between the two germline ends. CDR1 is SGHRS and CDR2 is YFSETQ in the germline V gene. The CDR3 is 13 amino acids. The CDR3 DNA reads as TGCGCCAGCAGCTTGGCAGGGGACTATGGCTACACCTTC. The encoded protein is CASSLAGDYGYTF.

The chain joins TRBV6-5 to TRBJ2-1; D is possibly TRBD2 (5 bases). CDR3 size: 15 residues. V lost 6 bases, J lost 5 bases, and 17 bases lay in between. Germline V gene lookup returns CDR1 MNHEY and CDR2 SVGAGI. The CDR3 sequence is CASRNPMRANNEQFF. In DNA form, the CDR3 reads TGTGCCAGCAGGAACCCCATGAGGGCAAACAATGAGCAGTTCTTC.

This chain links TRBV10-3 with TRBJ2-5; possible D gene TRBD2, 6 bases. Germline CDR1 reads ENHRY; CDR2 reads SYGVKD. V was trimmed by 9 bases and J by 4 bases, leaving 12 bases between them. The CDR3 runs 12 residues. CDR3 protein: CAIGGAGETQYF. Written as DNA, the CDR3 is TGTGCCATAGGCGGGGCTGGAGAGACCCAGTACTTC.

The chain has TRBV7-9 and TRBJ2-7, with D maybe TRBD1 (6 bases). CDR3 length: 13 amino acids. Trimming pared 5 bases from V and 6 bases from J, leaving 14 bases between. The germline CDR1 and CDR2 sequences are SEHNR and FQNEAQ (reference sequence). CDR3 DNA sequence: TGTGCCAGCAGCCGCGCAGGGGCGCGCGAGCAGTACTTC. Its protein product is CASSRAGAREQYF. The complete variable domain, with remaining parts taken from reference TRBV7-9 and TRBJ2-7, reads DTGVSQNPRHKITKRGQNVTFRCDPISEHNRLYWYRQTLGQGPEFLTYFQNEAQLEKSRLLSDRFSAERPKGSFSTLEIQRTEQGDSAMYLCASSRAGAREQYFGPGTRLTVT.

The V gene is TRBV7-6, the J gene TRBJ2-5; 7 bases fit TRBD2. V lost 5 bases and J lost 0; bases outside the gene matches: 9. The CDR3 spans 16 residues. Germline CDR1 reads SGHVS; CDR2 reads FNYEAQ. The CDR3 DNA follows: TGTGCCAGCAGCGTACTCTTTGCGGGGGACCAAGAGACCCAGTACTTC. Its protein product is CASSVLFAGDQETQYF.

J is TRBJ2-3 and V is TRBV9; D might be TRBD2 (6 bases). Germline lookup yields CDR1 SGDLS and CDR2 YYNGEE. V dropped 3 bases and J dropped 3 bases, with 14 bases sitting between them. The CDR3 length is 15 residues. The CDR3, as DNA: TGTGCCAGCAGCGCTCACGCGGAGGGGACAGATACGCAGTATTTT. This codes for CASSAHAEGTDTQYF.

V is TRBV6-6 and J is TRBJ1-2, with D perhaps matching TRBD1 (6 bases). The CDR3 has 15 residues. The germline V gene has CDR1 MNHNY and CDR2 SVGAGI (reference sequence). Trimming stripped 7 bases from V and 0 bases from J, with 15 bases between. CDR3 loop: CASTLRTVTNYGYTF. The CDR3 coding sequence is TGTGCCAGCACCCTTCGGACAGTGACTAACTATGGCTACACCTTC.

This chain links TRBV28 with TRBJ1-4; TRBD1 matches 9 bases. The trim removed 10 bases at V and 5 bases at J, leaving 5 bases unmatched. Germline V gene lookup returns CDR1 MDHEN and CDR2 SYDVKM. The CDR3 runs to 13 residues. CDR3 protein: CAISTGGNEKLFF. Written as DNA, the CDR3 is TGTGCCATCTCGACAGGGGGGAATGAAAAACTGTTTTTT.

In DNA form, the CDR3 reads TGTGCCATCAGTGAGTCCCGGGTAGGCTACACCTTC. Translated, it gives CAISESRVGYTF. The rearrangement uses TRBV10-3 and TRBJ1-2; D is unresolved. The germline V and J ends were trimmed by 0 bases and 8 bases, with 7 bases remaining between them. This CDR3 is 12 amino acids long. Per the germline V gene, CDR1 is ENHRY and CDR2 is SYGVKD.

The chain recombines TRBV5-5 with TRBJ2-7; tentatively, D is TRBD2 (5 bases). V was cut by 4 bases and J by 4 bases, with 12 bases left in between. CDR1 and CDR2 from the germline V gene are SGHKS and YYEKEE (reference sequence). There are 13 residues in the CDR3. The CDR3 spells CASSPRRDYEQYF. The CDR3, as DNA: TGTGCCAGCAGCCCCCGACGGGATTACGAGCAGTACTTC. Filled out from reference TRBV5-5 and TRBJ2-7, the complete variable domain reads DAGVTQSPTHLIKTRGQQVTLRCSPISGHKSVSWYQQVLGQGPQFIFQYYEKEERGRGNFPDRFSARQFPNYSSELNVNALLLGDSALYLCASSPRRDYEQYFGPGTRLTVT.

The gene calls are TRBV5-1 and TRBJ2-7; 9 bases fit TRBD1. This CDR3 comprises 15 residues. CDR1 and CDR2 from the germline V gene are SGHRS and YFSETQ. The V segment lost 4 bases and the J segment 3 bases; nucleotides outside the gene matches: 8. The DNA of the CDR3 is TGCGCCAGCAGCCTTGGGGGACAGGGATTCTACGAGCAGTACTTC. It codes for CASSLGGQGFYEQYF.

The chain uses TRBV19 and TRBJ1-5; D may be TRBD1 (5 bases). V dropped 2 bases and J dropped 1 base, with 12 bases sitting between them. Germline assignment: CDR1 LNHDA and CDR2 SQIVND (reference sequence). This CDR3 has 16 amino acids. The CDR3 loop reads CASSILRDWSNQPQHF. In DNA, the CDR3 is TGTGCCAGTAGTATATTAAGGGACTGGAGCAATCAGCCCCAGCATTTT.

This clone was seen only once. The chain combines TRBV30 with TRBJ1-6; TRBD1 matches 8 bases. In germline, CDR1 is GTSNPN, CDR2 SVGIG (reference sequence). Trimming at V came to 3 bases and at J to 8 bases, leaving 18 bases not matched to a gene. The CDR3 runs to 18 residues. DNA of the CDR3: TGTGCCTGGAGAGGTGGGACAGGACGACGTTCGGGGGATTCACCCCTCCACTTT. Its protein product is CAWRGGTGRRSGDSPLHF.

CDR3 nucleotide sequence: TGTGCCAGCAGCGCCCTGACAGGGGCGGGACAGCCCCAGCATTTT. Residues: CASSALTGAGQPQHF. The chain joins TRBV7-8 to TRBJ1-5, with 8 nucleotides matching TRBD1. Looked up from germline, CDR1 is SGHVS and CDR2 is FQNEAQ. This CDR3 has 15 amino acids. Trimming took 5 bases from V and 7 from J; bases not matched to a gene: 10.

The chain links TRBV7-2 to TRBJ1-2, with D possibly matching TRBD1 (6 bases). This CDR3 is built from 16 residues. The V gene's germline CDR1 is SGHTA and CDR2 FQGNSA. The germline V and J ends were trimmed by 1 base and 4 bases, with 16 bases remaining between them. CDR3 DNA: TGTGCCAGCAGCTTAGAGCCTACCTACAGGGTCTATGGCTACACCTTC. Amino acids: CASSLEPTYRVYGYTF.

This chain joins TRBV2 and TRBJ1-1; D uncertain. CDR1 and CDR2 from the germline V gene are SNHLY and FYNNEI. V lost 3 bases to trimming and J lost 3 bases, with 14 bases between them. The CDR3 runs to 15 residues. The CDR3 sequence is CASSETRGRDTEAFF. CDR3 in DNA: TGTGCCAGCAGTGAGACCCGAGGGAGGGACACTGAAGCTTTCTTT. Complete variable domain (other parts from reference TRBV2 and TRBJ1-1): EPEVTQTPSHQVTQMGQEVILRCVPISNHLYFYWYRQILGQKVEFLVSFYNNEISEKSEIFDDQFSVERPDGSNFTLKIRSTKLEDSAMYFCASSETRGRDTEAFFGQGTRLTVV.